This is a list of T cell receptor beta chains from one sample in a study of T cell changes during pregnancy in multiple sclerosis. The repertoire was sequenced with immunoSEQ multiplex PCR; TCRdb's copy has only in-frame clones and lacks some. The table includes about 56,000 clones, just over 90% detected once. Material: peripheral blood, obtained in the first trimester of pregnancy. These receptors all come from a female donor in good health, enrolled as a control in a pregnancy study. CDR3s include the opening cysteine and the closing phenylalanine or tryptophan. The order of the fields is V gene, J gene, clone size, D gene, CDR3 protein, CDR3 DNA. A D gene is named only where the DNA matches it firmly. Some rows have no size entry. The others give once, few or many, or a class for an expanded clone.

TRBV30,TRBJ1-5,once,.,CACRVGGPKSAQHF,TGTGCCTGCCGTGTCGGGGGGCCGAAATCAGCCCAGCATTTT
TRBV14,TRBJ1-3,.,.,CASSPHSSGNTIYF,TGTGCCAGCAGCCCCCACTCCTCTGGAAACACCATATATTTT
TRBV5-1,TRBJ2-3,.,TRBD2,CASSLGTSGGKDTQYF,TGCGCCAGCAGCTTGGGGACTAGCGGGGGAAAAGATACGCAGTATTTT
TRBV13,TRBJ1-3,.,.,CASSSPLWRSGNTIYF,TGTGCCAGCAGCTCCCCCCTATGGAGGTCTGGAAACACCATATATTTT
TRBV6-5,TRBJ2-3,once,.,CASSYTDFSTDTQYF,TGTGCCAGCAGTTACACTGACTTTAGCACAGATACGCAGTATTTT
TRBV28,TRBJ2-1,medium-sized,TRBD1,CASSLDRTRNEQFF,TGTGCCAGCAGTTTGGACAGGACCCGGAATGAGCAGTTCTTC
TRBV4-1,TRBJ1-1,few,.,CASSPSSRVTEAFF,TGCGCCAGCAGCCCCTCCAGCAGGGTCACTGAAGCTTTCTTT
TRBV20-1,TRBJ2-1,.,TRBD2,CSAREGYEQFF,TGCAGTGCTCGGGAGGGATATGAGCAGTTCTTC
TRBV5-5,TRBJ1-1,.,.,CASSLGAGDTEAFF,TGTGCCAGCAGCTTGGGAGCGGGAGACACTGAAGCTTTCTTT
TRBV10-3,TRBJ1-2,.,TRBD1,CAIRSSDRDYGYTF,TGTGCCATCAGGTCTTCGGACAGGGACTATGGCTACACCTTC
TRBV2,TRBJ2-7,.,.,CASTPSSYEQYF,TGTGCCAGTACGCCGAGCTCCTACGAGCAGTACTTC
TRBV5-4,TRBJ2-3,.,TRBD2,CASSSGGGWFGTQYF,TGTGCCAGCTCCTCGGGCGGGGGGTGGTTTGGTACGCAGTATTTT
TRBV6-1,TRBJ2-1,.,.,CASSGQGIDNEQFF,TGTGCCAGCAGTGGGCAGGGAATCGACAATGAGCAGTTCTTC